This TCR beta chain was retrieved from a study of blood T cell repertoires in COVID-19. Method: immunoSEQ multiplex PCR; TCRdb's copy keeps in-frame clones and lacks some. Here the sample spans around 95,000 clones, 88% being singletons. The origin of this receptor is a human donor in a cohort sampled during active COVID-19. The sequenced sample was peripheral blood.

The CDR3 nucleotides are TGTGCCAGCAGCTTACTTCCGACAGGGCTTTCAGAGACCCAGTACTTC. Translation gives CASSLLPTGLSETQYF. The chain employs TRBV28 and TRBJ2-5; 7 bases are a match to TRBD1. The CDR3 has 16 residues. The V and J ends lost 6 bases and 4 bases, in that order; junction bases with no gene match: 14. Germline V gives CDR1 MDHEN, CDR2 SYDVKM.